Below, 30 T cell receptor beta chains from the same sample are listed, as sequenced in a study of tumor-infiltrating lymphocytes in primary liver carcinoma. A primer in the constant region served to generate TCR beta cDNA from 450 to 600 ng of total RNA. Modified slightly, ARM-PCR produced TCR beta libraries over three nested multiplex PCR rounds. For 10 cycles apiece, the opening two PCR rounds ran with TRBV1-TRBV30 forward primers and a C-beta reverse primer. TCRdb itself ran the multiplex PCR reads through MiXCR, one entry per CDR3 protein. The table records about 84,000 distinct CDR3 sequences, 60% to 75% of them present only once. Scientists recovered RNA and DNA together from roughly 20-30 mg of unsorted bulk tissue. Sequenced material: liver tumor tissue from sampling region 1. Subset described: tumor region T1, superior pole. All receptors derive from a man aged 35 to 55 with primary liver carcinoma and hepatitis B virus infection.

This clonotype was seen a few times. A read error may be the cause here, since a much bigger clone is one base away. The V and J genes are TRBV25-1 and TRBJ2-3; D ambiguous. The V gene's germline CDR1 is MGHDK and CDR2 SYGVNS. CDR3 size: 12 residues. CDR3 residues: CVSSTYSGAQYF. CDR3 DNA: TGTGTCAGCAGTACCTACTCCGGAGCGCAGTATTTT.

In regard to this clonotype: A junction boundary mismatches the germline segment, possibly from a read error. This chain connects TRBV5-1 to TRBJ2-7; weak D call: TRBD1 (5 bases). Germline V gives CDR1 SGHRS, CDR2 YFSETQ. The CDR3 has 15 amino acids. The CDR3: CASTQSLTASYEQYF. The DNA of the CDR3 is TGTGCCAGCACCCAATCACTGACAGCCTCCTACGAGCAGTACTTC.

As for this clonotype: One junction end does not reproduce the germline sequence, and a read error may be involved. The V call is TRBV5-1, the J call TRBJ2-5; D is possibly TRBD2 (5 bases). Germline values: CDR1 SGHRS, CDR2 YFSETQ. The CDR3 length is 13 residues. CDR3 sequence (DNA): TGCGCCAACAGCCTCGGACTGGAAGAGACCCAGTACTTC. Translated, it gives CANSLGLEETQYF.

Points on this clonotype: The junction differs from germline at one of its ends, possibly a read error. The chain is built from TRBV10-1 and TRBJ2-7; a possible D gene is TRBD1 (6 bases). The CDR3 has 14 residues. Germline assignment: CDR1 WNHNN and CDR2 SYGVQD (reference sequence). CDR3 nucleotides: TGCGCCAGCAGTGAGACCAGGGGTGACTACGAGCACTACTTC. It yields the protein CASSETRGDYEHYF.

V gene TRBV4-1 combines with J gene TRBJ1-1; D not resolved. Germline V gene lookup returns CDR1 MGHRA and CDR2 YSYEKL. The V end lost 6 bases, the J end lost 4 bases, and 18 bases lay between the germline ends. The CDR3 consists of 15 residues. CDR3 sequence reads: CASRPGPEASTEAFF. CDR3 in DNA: TGCGCCAGCAGGCCTGGACCGGAGGCAAGCACTGAAGCTTTCTTT.

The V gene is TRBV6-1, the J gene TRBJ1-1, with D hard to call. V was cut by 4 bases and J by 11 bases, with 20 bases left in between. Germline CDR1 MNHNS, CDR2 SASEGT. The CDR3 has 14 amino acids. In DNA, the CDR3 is TGTGCCAGCAGTGTAGCATGGACGCCAGGTCGGGCTTTCTTT. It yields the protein CASSVAWTPGRAFF.

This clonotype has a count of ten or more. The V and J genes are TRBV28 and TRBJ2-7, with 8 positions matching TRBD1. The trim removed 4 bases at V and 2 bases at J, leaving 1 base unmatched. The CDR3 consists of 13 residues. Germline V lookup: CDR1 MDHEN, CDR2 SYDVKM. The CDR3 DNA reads TGTGCCAGCAGTTCGACAGGGGCCTACGAGCAGTACTTC. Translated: CASSSTGAYEQYF.

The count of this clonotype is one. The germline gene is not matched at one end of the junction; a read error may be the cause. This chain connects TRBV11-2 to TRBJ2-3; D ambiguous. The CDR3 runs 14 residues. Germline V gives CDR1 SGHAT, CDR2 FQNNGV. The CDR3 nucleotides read TGTGCCATCAGCACGGGCTCCCCGTCGGATACGCAGTATTTT. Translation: CAISTGSPSDTQYF.

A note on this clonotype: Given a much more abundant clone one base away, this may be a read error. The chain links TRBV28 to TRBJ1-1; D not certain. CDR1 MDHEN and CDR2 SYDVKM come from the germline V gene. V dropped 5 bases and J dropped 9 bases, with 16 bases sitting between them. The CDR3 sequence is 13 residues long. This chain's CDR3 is CASSVRTVNKAFF. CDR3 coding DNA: TGTGCCAGCAGTGTGAGGACCGTTAATAAAGCTTTCTTT.

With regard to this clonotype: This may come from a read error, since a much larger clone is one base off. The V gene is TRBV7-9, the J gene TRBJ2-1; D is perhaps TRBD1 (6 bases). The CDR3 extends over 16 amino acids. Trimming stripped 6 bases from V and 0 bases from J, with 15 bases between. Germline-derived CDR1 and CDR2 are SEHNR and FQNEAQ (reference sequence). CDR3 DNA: TGTGCCAGCAGGTCAAGGACAGCAAGCTCCTACAATGAGCAGTTCTTC. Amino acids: CASRSRTASSYNEQFF.

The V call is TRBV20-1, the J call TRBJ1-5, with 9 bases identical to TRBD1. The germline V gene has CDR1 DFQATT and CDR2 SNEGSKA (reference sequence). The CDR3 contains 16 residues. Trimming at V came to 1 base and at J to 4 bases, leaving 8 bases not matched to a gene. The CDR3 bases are TGCAGTGCTAGAGGTACCGGGACAGGGAGAAATCAGCCCCAGCATTTT. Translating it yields CSARGTGTGRNQPQHF.

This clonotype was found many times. The CDR3 sequence is CASTATNSYNEQFF. The CDR3 DNA reads as TGTGCCAGCACGGCGACAAACTCCTACAATGAGCAGTTCTTC. This rearrangement joins TRBV14 to TRBJ2-1; D is undetermined. Germline V CDR1 and CDR2: SGHDN, FVKESK. V lost 7 bases and J 0 bases, leaving 10 bases between the germline ends. CDR3 length: 14 amino acids.

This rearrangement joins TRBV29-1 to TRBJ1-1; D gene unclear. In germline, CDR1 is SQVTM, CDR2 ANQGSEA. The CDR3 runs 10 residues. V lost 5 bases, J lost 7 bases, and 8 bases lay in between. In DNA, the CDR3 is TGCAGCGTTCTGGGCATTGAAGCTTTCTTT. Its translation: CSVLGIEAFF. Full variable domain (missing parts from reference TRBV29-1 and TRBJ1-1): SAVISQKPSRDICQRGTSLTIQCQVDSQVTMMFWYRQQPGQSLTLIATANQGSEATYESGFVIDKFPISRPNLTFSTLTVSNMSPEDSSIYLCSVLGIEAFFGQGTRLTVV.

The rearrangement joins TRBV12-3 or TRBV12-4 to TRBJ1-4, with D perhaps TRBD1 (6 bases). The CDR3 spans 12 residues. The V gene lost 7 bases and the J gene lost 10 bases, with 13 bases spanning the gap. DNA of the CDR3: TGTGCCAGCACCCTAGGAGGGGGAAAACTGTTTTTT. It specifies CASTLGGGKLFF.

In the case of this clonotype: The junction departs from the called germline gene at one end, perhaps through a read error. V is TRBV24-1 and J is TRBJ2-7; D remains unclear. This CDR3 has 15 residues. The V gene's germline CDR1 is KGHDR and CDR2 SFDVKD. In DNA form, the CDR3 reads TGTGCCACCAGGGATTGGCCAGCTTTCGTCTACGAGCAGTACTTC. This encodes CATRDWPAFVYEQYF.

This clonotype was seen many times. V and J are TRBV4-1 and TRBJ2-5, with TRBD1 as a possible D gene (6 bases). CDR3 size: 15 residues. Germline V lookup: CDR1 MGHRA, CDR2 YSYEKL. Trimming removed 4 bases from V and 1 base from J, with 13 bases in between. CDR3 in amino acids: CASSREEDSQETQYF. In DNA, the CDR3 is TGCGCCAGCAGCCGAGAAGAGGACAGCCAAGAGACCCAGTACTTC.

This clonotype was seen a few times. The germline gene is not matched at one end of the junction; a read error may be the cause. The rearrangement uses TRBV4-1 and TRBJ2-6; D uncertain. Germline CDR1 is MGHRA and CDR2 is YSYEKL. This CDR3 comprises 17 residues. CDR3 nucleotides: TGCTCCAGCGAGCCAAGGGCGACTTCCTCTGGGGCCAACGTCCTGACTTTC. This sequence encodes CSSEPRATSSGANVLTF.

The CDR3 region has the DNA TGTGTCAGCAGCACCCAAGTCAGACAGTCAAATGAGCAGTTCTTC. It is translated as CVSSTQVRQSNEQFF. This chain links TRBV21-1 with TRBJ2-1; TRBD1 was called by the table and not checked on the DNA. TRBV21-1 is designated a pseudogene. The CDR3 covers 15 residues.

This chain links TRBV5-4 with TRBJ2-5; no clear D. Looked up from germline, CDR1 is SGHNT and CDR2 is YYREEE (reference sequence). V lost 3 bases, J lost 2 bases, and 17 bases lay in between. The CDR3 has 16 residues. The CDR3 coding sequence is TGTGCCAGCAGCTCGGCCGGTACTGGCGCACAAGAGACCCAGTACTTC. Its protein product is CASSSAGTGAQETQYF.

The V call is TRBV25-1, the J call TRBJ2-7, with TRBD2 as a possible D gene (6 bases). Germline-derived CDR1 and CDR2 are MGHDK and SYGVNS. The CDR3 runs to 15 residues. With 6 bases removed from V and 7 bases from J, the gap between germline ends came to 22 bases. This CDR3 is CASRGATSLVSEQYF. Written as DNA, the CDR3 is TGTGCCAGCAGGGGCGCCACTAGCCTAGTCTCGGAGCAGTACTTC.

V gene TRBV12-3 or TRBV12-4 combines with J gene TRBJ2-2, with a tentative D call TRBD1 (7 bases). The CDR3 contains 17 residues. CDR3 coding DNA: TGTAGCAGCGCGGGGTACTCGGGACAGTTGAACACCGGGGAGCTGTTTTTT. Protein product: CSSAGYSGQLNTGELFF.

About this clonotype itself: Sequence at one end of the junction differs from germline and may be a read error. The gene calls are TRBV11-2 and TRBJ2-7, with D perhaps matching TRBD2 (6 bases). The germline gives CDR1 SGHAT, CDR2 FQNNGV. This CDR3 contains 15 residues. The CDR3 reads CASSRGGTLPYEQCF. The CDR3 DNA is TGTGCCAGCAGCCGCGGCGGGACTCTACCCTACGAGCAATGCTTC.

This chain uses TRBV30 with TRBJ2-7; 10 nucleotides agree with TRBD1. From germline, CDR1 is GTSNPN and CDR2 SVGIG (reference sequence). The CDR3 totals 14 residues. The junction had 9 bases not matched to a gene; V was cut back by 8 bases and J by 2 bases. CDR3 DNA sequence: TGTGCCGGGGGACAGGGGCGGTCGCCCTACGAGCAGTACTTC. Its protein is CAGGQGRSPYEQYF. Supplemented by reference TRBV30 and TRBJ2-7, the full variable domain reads SQTIHQWPATLVQPVGSPLSLECTVEGTSNPNLYWYRQAAGRGLQLLFYSVGIGQISSEVPQNLSASRPQDRQFILSSKKLLLSDSGFYLCAGGQGRSPYEQYFGPGTRLTVT.

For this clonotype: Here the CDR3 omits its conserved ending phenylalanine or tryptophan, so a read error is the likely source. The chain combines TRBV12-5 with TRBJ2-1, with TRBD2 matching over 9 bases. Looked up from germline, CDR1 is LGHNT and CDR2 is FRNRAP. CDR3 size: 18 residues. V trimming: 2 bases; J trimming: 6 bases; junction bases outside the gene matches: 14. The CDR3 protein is CASGLNSGGFLTSNEQFL. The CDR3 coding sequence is TGTGCTAGTGGTTTGAATAGCGGGGGTTTTCTTACCTCCAATGAGCAGTTCCTC.

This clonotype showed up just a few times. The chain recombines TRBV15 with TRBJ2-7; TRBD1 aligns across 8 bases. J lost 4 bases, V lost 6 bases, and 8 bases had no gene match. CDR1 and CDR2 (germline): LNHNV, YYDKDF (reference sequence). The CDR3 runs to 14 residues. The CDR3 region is CATRARTGRYEQYF. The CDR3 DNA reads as TGTGCCACCAGGGCACGGACAGGGAGATACGAGCAGTACTTC.

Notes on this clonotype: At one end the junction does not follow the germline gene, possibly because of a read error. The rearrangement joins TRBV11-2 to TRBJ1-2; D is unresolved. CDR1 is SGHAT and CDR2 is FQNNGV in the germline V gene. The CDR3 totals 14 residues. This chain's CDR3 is CASSLGRQNYGYTF. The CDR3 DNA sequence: TGTGCCAGCAGCCTAGGTCGGCAGAACTATGGCTACACTTTC.

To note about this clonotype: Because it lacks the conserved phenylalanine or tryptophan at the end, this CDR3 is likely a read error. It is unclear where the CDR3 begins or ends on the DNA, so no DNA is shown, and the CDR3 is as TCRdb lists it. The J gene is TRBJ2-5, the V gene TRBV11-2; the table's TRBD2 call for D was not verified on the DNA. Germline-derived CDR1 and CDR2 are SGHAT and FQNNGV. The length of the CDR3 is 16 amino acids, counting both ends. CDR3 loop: CASRSRDSAHQETLYL.

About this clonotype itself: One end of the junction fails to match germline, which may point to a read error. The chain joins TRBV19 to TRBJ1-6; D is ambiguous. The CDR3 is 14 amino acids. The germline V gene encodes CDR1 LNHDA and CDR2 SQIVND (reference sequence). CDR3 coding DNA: TGTGCCAGTAGTGCCGACGGGGTGGGTTCACCCCTCTACTTT. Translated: CASSADGVGSPLYF.

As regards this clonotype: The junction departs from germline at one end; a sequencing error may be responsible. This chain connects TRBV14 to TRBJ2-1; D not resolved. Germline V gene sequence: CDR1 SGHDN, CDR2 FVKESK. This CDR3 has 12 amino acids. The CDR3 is CVSSRKYNEQFF. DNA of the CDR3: TGTGTCAGCAGCCGGAAATACAATGAGCAGTTCTTC.

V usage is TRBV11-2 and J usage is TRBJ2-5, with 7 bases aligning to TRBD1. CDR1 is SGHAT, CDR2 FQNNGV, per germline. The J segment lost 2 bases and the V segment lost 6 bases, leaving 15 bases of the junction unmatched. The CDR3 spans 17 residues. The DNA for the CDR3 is TGTGCCAGCAGTTTAATCAGAGGGGGCAGTCGGCAAGAGACCCAGTACTTC. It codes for CASSLIRGGSRQETQYF.